These 11 T cell receptor beta chains share one sample of origin, sequenced in a study of early T cells in non-severe SARS-CoV-2 infection. Each CDR3 protein gets one entry after TCRdb re-called the 5' RACE reads with MiXCR. The top ten clones hold under 5% of a sample with 97,000 or so distinct CDR3 sequences, 11% of them seen once. Source: whole blood, taken at baseline. The receptor set was obtained from an adult who was a healthcare worker with PCR-confirmed SARS-CoV-2 infection or an uninfected control (not recorded which).

This clonotype has a handful of counts. The chain carries TRBV5-8 and TRBJ1-5; tentative D call: TRBD1 (5 bases). CDR1 and CDR2 (germline): SGHTS, YDEGEE. The ends were cut back, 6 bases at V and 2 bases at J, with 12 bases in the middle. The CDR3 totals 14 residues. CDR3 nucleotides: TGTGCCAGCAATCACGGGGCTGGCAATCAGCCCCAGCATTTT. Amino acid sequence: CASNHGAGNQPQHF.

The J gene is TRBJ1-4, the V gene TRBV13; no firm D call. With 0 bases removed from V and 1 base from J, the gap between germline ends came to 6 bases. Germline V gene data show CDR1 as PRHDT and CDR2 as FYEKMQ (reference sequence). The CDR3 contains 15 residues. This CDR3 is CASSLGRGTNEKLFF. In DNA, the CDR3 is TGTGCCAGCAGCTTAGGGCGGGGAACTAATGAAAAACTGTTTTTT.

There are a few counts of this clonotype. The chain combines TRBV29-1 with TRBJ2-5; the match to TRBD2 covers 10 bases. The germline CDR1 and CDR2 sequences are SQVTM and ANQGSEA. J lost 5 bases, V lost 1 base, and 4 bases had no gene match. The CDR3 runs 14 residues. The CDR3 bases are TGCAGCGTTGAAGTGGTACTAGCGGGGGAGACCCAGTACTTC. Protein: CSVEVVLAGETQYF. Combining the CDR3 with reference TRBV29-1 and TRBJ2-5 gives the whole variable domain SAVISQKPSRDICQRGTSLTIQCQVDSQVTMMFWYRQQPGQSLTLIATANQGSEATYESGFVIDKFPISRPNLTFSTLTVSNMSPEDSSIYLCSVEVVLAGETQYFGPGTRLLVL.

This clonotype came up many times. J is TRBJ1-6 and V is TRBV4-3; D possibly corresponds to TRBD1 (5 bases). This CDR3 is 18 amino acids long. The V end was cut by 0 bases, the J end by 5 bases, with 17 bases between. The V gene's germline CDR1 is LGHNA and CDR2 YSLEER. CDR3: CASSQDWGRRRDNSPLHF. The CDR3 DNA reads as TGCGCCAGCAGCCAAGACTGGGGCAGGCGAAGAGATAATTCACCCCTCCACTTT.

This sequence joins TRBV5-6 and TRBJ2-7, with unresolved D. CDR3 length equals 16 residues. Germline CDR1 is SGHDT and CDR2 is YYEEEE. With 3 bases removed from V and 2 bases from J, the gap between germline ends came to 18 bases. DNA for the CDR3: TGTGCCAGCAGCTCATTTGACAAGAACGGAGCCTACGAGCAGTACTTC. Translation: CASSSFDKNGAYEQYF. The complete variable domain, with remaining parts taken from reference TRBV5-6 and TRBJ2-7, reads DAGVTQSPTHLIKTRGQQVTLRCSPKSGHDTVSWYQQALGQGPQFIFQYYEEEERQRGNFPDRFSGHQFPNYSSELNVNALLLGDSALYLCASSSFDKNGAYEQYFGPGTRLTVT.

The sample holds a few counts of this clonotype. The V gene is TRBV7-6, the J gene TRBJ1-1, with D possibly TRBD1 on 5 matching bases. The CDR3 is made up of 15 amino acids. V was shortened by 5 bases and J by 4 bases, with 17 bases between the two germline ends. Germline assignment: CDR1 SGHVS and CDR2 FNYEAQ. The CDR3 sequence is CASSQRAGDGTEAFF. CDR3 nucleotide sequence: TGTGCCAGCAGCCAGAGGGCCGGGGACGGCACTGAAGCTTTCTTT.

Only a few counts were recorded for this clonotype. The rearrangement links TRBV29-1 to TRBJ2-7; D not certain. Germline V gene data show CDR1 as SQVTM and CDR2 as ANQGSEA. The CDR3 sequence is 13 residues long. V shed 5 bases and J shed 0 bases, with 11 bases lying between them. The CDR3 region is CSVTDVYSYEQYF. The CDR3, as DNA: TGCAGCGTTACGGACGTATACTCCTACGAGCAGTACTTC.

This clonotype was recorded a few times. The chain has TRBV20-1 and TRBJ2-3; TRBD1 is a possible D gene (6 bases). Trimming shortened V by 0 bases and J by 0 bases, and 10 bases separated the two germline ends. Germline lookup yields CDR1 DFQATT and CDR2 SNEGSKA (reference sequence). CDR3 length equals 15 residues. CDR3 bases: TGCAGTGCTAGAGATACGCAGGGGAGCACAGATACGCAGTATTTT. Its protein product is CSARDTQGSTDTQYF.

This clonotype has a count of ten or more. The V and J genes are TRBV29-1 and TRBJ2-6; no reliable D call. Germline V gene lookup returns CDR1 SQVTM and CDR2 ANQGSEA. The CDR3 extends over 11 amino acids. Trimming pared 5 bases from V and 6 bases from J, leaving 5 bases between. This CDR3 is CSVSEANVLTF. The CDR3 nucleotides read TGCAGCGTTTCCGAGGCCAACGTCCTGACTTTC. Complete variable domain (other parts from reference TRBV29-1 and TRBJ2-6): SAVISQKPSRDICQRGTSLTIQCQVDSQVTMMFWYRQQPGQSLTLIATANQGSEATYESGFVIDKFPISRPNLTFSTLTVSNMSPEDSSIYLCSVSEANVLTFGAGSRLTVL.

CDR3 amino acids: CASSPKVVKGDTQYF. The CDR3 region has the DNA TGTGCCAGCAGCCCAAAAGTGGTTAAGGGGGATACGCAGTATTTT. This chain uses TRBV7-9 with TRBJ2-3; perhaps TRBD1 as D (5 bases). This CDR3 is 15 amino acids long. Germline V gene lookup returns CDR1 SEHNR and CDR2 FQNEAQ (reference sequence). V gave up 5 bases and J gave up 6 bases, with 18 bases separating them.

The rearrangement links TRBV9 to TRBJ2-2; unclear D gene. V lost 5 bases and J lost 6, with 5 bases in between. The CDR3 is 11 amino acids. Per the germline V gene, CDR1 is SGDLS and CDR2 is YYNGEE. The DNA for the CDR3 is TGTGCCAGCAGTCGGTCCGGGGAGCTGTTTTTT. Translation: CASSRSGELFF.